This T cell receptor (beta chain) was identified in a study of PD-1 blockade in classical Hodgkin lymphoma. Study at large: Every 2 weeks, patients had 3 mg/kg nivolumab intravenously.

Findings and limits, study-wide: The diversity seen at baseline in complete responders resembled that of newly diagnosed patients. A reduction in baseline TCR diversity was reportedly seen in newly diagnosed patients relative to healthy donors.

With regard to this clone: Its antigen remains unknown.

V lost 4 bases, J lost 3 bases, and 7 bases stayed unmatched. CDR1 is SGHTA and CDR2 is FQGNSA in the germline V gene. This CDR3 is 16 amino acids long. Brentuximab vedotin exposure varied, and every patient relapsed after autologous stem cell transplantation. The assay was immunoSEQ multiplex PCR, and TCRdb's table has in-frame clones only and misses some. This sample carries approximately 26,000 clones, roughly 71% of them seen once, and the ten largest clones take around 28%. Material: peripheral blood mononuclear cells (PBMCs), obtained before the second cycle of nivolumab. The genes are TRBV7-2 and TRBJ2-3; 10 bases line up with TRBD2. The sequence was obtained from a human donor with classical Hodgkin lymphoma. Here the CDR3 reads CASSYVAGGRTDTQYF. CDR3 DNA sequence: TGTGCCAGCAGCTACGTAGCGGGGGGAAGGACAGATACGCAGTATTTT.